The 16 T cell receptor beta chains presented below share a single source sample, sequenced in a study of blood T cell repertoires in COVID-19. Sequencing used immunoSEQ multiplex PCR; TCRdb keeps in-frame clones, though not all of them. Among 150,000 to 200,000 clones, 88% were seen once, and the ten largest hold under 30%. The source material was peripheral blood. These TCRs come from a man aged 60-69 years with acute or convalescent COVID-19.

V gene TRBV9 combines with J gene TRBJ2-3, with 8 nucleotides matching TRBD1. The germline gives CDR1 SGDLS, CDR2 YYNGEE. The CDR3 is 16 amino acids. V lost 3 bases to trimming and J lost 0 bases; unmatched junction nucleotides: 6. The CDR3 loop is CASSGAGGFSTDTQYF. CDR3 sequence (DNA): TGTGCCAGCAGCGGCGCAGGGGGCTTTAGCACAGATACGCAGTATTTT.

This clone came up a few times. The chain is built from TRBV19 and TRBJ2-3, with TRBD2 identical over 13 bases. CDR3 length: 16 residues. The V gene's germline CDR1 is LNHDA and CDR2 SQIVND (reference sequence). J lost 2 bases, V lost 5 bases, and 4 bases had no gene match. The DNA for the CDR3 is TGTGCCAGTAGTGGGACTAGCGGGGTGCTCACAGATACGCAGTATTTT. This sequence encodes CASSGTSGVLTDTQYF. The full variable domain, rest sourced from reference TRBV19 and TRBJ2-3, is DGGITQSPKYLFRKEGQNVTLSCEQNLNHDAMYWYRQDPGQGLRLIYYSQIVNDFQKGDIAEGYSVSREKKESFPLTVTSAQKNPTAFYLCASSGTSGVLTDTQYFGPGTRLTVL.

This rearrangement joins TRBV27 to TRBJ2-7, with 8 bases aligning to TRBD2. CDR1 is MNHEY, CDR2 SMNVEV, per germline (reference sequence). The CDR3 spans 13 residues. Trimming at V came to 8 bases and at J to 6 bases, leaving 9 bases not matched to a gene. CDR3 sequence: CASQTPGGAEQYF. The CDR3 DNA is TGTGCCAGCCAAACCCCGGGGGGGGCCGAGCAGTACTTC.

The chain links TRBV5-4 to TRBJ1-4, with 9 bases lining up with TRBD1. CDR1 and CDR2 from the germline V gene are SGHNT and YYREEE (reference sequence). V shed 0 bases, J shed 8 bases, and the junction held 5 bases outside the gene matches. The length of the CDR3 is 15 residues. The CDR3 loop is CASSLGNRGQEKLFF. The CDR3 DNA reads TGTGCCAGCAGCTTGGGGAACAGGGGGCAAGAAAAACTGTTTTTT.

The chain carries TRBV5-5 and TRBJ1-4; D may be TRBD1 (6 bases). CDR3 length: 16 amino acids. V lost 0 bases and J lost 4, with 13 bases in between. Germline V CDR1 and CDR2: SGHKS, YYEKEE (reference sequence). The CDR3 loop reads CASSLALQGLNEKLFF. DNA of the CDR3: TGTGCCAGCAGCTTGGCTCTTCAGGGGCTTAATGAAAAACTGTTTTTT.

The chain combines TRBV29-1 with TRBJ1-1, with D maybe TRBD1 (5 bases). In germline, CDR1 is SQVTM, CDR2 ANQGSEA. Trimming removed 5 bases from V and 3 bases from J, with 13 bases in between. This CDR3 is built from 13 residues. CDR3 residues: CSVRWGRDTEAFF. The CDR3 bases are TGCAGCGTTCGTTGGGGCCGCGACACTGAAGCTTTCTTT.

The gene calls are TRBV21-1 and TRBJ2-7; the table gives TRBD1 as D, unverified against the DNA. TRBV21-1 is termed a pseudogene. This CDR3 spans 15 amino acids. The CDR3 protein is CASNGTVPSPGEQYF. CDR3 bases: TGTGCCAGCAACGGGACAGTCCCTTCCCCCGGAGAGCAGTACTTC.

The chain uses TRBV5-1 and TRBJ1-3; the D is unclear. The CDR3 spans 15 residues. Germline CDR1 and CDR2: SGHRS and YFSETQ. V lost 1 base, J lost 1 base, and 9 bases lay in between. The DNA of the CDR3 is TGCGCCAGCAGCTTGAGCCCTTTGTCTGGAAACACCATATATTTT. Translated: CASSLSPLSGNTIYF. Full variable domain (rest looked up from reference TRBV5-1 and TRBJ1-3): KAGVTQTPRYLIKTRGQQVTLSCSPISGHRSVSWYQQTPGQGLQFLFEYFSETQRNKGNFPGRFSGRQFSNSRSEMNVSTLELGDSALYLCASSLSPLSGNTIYFGEGSWLTVV.

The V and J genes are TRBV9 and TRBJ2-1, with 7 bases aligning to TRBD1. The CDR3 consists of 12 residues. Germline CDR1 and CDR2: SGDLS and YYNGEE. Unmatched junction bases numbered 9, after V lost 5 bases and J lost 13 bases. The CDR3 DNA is TGTGCCAGCAGTCAGAACGACAGGGAACAGTTCTTC. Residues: CASSQNDREQFF. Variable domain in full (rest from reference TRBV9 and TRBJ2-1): DSGVTQTPKHLITATGQRVTLRCSPRSGDLSVYWYQQSLDQGLQFLIQYYNGEERAKGNILERFSAQQFPDLHSELNLSSLELGDSALYFCASSQNDREQFFGPGTRLTVL.

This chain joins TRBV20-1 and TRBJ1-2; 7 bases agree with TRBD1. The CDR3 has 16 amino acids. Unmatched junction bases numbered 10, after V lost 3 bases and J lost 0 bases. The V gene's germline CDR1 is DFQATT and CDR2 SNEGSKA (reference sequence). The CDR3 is CSASTTDRDSNYGYTF. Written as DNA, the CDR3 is TGCAGTGCTAGTACCACAGACAGGGATTCTAACTATGGCTACACCTTC.

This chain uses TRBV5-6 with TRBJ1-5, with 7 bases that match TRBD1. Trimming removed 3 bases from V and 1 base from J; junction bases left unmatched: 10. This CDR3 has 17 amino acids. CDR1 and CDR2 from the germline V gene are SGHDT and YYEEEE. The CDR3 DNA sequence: TGTGCCAGCAGCTCGGGACAGTTACGGATCAGCAATCAGCCCCAGCATTTT. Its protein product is CASSSGQLRISNQPQHF.

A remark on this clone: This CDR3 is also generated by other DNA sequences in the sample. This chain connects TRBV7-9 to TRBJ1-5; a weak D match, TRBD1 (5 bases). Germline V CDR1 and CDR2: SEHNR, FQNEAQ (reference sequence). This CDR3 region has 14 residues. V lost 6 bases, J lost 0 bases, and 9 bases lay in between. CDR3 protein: CASSLDSSNQPQHF. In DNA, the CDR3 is TGTGCCAGCAGTCTCGACAGTAGCAATCAGCCCCAGCATTTT.

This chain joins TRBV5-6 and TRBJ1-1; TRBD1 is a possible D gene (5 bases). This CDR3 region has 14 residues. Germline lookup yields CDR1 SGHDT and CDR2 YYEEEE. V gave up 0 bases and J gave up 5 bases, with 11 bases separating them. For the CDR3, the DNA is TGTGCCAGCAGCTTGGGGGGCTTGGGTACTGAAGCTTTCTTT. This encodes CASSLGGLGTEAFF.

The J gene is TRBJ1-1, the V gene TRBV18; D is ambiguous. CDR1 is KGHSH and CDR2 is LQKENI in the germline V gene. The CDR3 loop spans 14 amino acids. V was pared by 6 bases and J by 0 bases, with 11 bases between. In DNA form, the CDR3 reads TGTGCCAGCTCCGGGGTCACGATGAACACTGAAGCTTTCTTT. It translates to CASSGVTMNTEAFF.

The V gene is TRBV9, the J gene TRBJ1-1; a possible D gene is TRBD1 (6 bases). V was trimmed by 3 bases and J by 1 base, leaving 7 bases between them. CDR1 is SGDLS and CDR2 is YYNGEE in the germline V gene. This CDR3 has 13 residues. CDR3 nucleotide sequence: TGTGCCAGCAGCGAGGGACAGAACACTGAAGCTTTCTTT. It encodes CASSEGQNTEAFF.

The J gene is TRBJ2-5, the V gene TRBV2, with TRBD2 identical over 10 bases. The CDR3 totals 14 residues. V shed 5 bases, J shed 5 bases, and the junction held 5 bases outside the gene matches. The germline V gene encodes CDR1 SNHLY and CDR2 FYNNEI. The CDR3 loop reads CASSSGLALETQYF. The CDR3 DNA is TGTGCCAGCAGTTCGGGACTAGCGTTGGAGACCCAGTACTTC.